This TCR beta chain was profiled in a study of blood T cell repertoires in COVID-19. Whole-study context: The study drew acute and convalescent COVID-19 samples from the United States, Italy and Spain. PBMCs, B-cell-depleted T cells, or T cells were the source of the cDNA or gDNA that made up the material.

CDR1 and CDR2 (germline): MGHRA, YSYEKL. Trimming removed 1 base from V and 3 bases from J, with 18 bases in between. The CDR3 has 17 amino acids. Profiling relied on immunoSEQ multiplex PCR, and the TCRdb table lists in-frame clones only, not all of them. The sample has a few hundred thousand clones; 85% to 90% are singletons. Participant ages covered about 18 to 89 years across about 22 US areas. Donors of Cohort 3 who recovered were those that had two negative PCRs, clearance, or symptom resolution. This sequence was found in a woman aged 18-30 years who had recovered from COVID-19. Material: PBMCs or T cells enriched from blood (not recorded which). This chain joins TRBV4-1 and TRBJ1-1; D remains unclear. For the CDR3, the DNA is TGCGCCAGCAGCCAAGGTCGAGGGATATATTCGGACACTGAAGCTTTCTTT. As protein: CASSQGRGIYSDTEAFF.